One sample yielded the 19 T cell receptor beta chains listed below, sequenced in a study of shared clonotypes between healthy human individuals. Clones were sequenced by immunoSEQ multiplex PCR, and TCRdb holds only the in-frame ones, with some missing. Of about 680,000 clones detected, more than 70% appear once; the ten largest clones hold around 2%. Sequencing was performed on memory CD4+ T cells sorted from blood. Subset given: CD45RA-negative fraction. The receptors come from a woman in her 30s in good health.

The chain carries TRBV9 and TRBJ2-2; no firm D call. Germline lookup yields CDR1 SGDLS and CDR2 YYNGEE. V was trimmed by 4 bases and J by 5 bases, leaving 12 bases between them. This CDR3 is 14 amino acids long. Here the CDR3 DNA reads TGTGCCAGCAGCCCGAACTCGGAGACCGGGGAGCTGTTTTTT. It translates to CASSPNSETGELFF.

The V gene is TRBV5-1, the J gene TRBJ2-1; no firm D call. The CDR3 is 15 residues long. Germline CDR1 SGHRS, CDR2 YFSETQ. Between the trimmed V and J ends, which lost 0 bases and 1 base, there was a span of 8 bases. The CDR3, as DNA: TGCGCCAGCAGCTTGGAACAGCTTTCCTACAATGAGCAGTTCTTC. Translating gives CASSLEQLSYNEQFF.

As regards this clone: This same CDR3 is encoded by further DNA sequences in the sample. The chain combines TRBV5-1 with TRBJ2-1, with 8 nucleotides matching TRBD2. The CDR3 consists of 15 residues. The germline CDR1 and CDR2 sequences are SGHRS and YFSETQ. With V trimmed by 2 bases and J by 4 bases, 5 bases remained unmatched. The CDR3 nucleotides read TGCGCCAGCAGCTTTTCTAGCGGGTCGTACAATGAGCAGTTCTTC. Protein sequence: CASSFSSGSYNEQFF.

The genes are TRBV10-3 and TRBJ2-3; D unresolved. The V gene's germline CDR1 is ENHRY and CDR2 SYGVKD. Trimming stripped 6 bases from V and 4 bases from J, with 14 bases between. The CDR3 spans 14 residues. CDR3 amino acids: CAISPGPKADTQYF. The CDR3 DNA reads as TGTGCCATCAGCCCCGGACCGAAGGCAGATACGCAGTATTTT.

The J gene is TRBJ2-1, the V gene TRBV30, with TRBD1 matching over 9 bases. V shed 3 bases and J 9 bases; nucleotides not matched to a gene: 6. The CDR3 spans 13 residues. Germline CDR1 and CDR2: GTSNPN and SVGIG (reference sequence). The CDR3 DNA follows: TGTGCCTGGAGCACAACAGGGGGCAGTGAGCAGTTCTTC. This sequence encodes CAWSTTGGSEQFF.

This clone has a handful of counts. The CDR3 loop reads CASSYLTPEQFF. In DNA, the CDR3 is TGTGCCAGCAGCTACTTGACCCCTGAGCAGTTCTTC. This rearrangement joins TRBV28 to TRBJ2-1; D unresolved. The CDR3 length is 12 residues. The germline V and J ends were trimmed by 6 bases and 9 bases, with 12 bases remaining between them. Germline CDR1 and CDR2: MDHEN and SYDVKM.

Remarks on this clone: It is likely a read error: a sequence one base away is far more abundant. V and J are TRBV5-4 and TRBJ1-5; D may be TRBD1 (6 bases). From germline, CDR1 is SGHNT and CDR2 YYREEE (reference sequence). The V end was cut by 2 bases, the J end by 6 bases, with 6 bases between. The CDR3 contains 12 residues. The CDR3 DNA sequence: TGTGCCAGCAGCTTACAGGGTCAGCCCCAGCATTTT. Its protein product is CASSLQGQPQHF.

The genes are TRBV28 and TRBJ2-3; no clear D gene. This CDR3 has 13 residues. Trimming shortened V by 11 bases and J by 2 bases, and 14 bases separated the two germline ends. Germline V lookup: CDR1 MDHEN, CDR2 SYDVKM. This CDR3 reads CACSKYPTDTQYF. CDR3 in DNA: TGTGCCTGCTCCAAATACCCCACAGATACGCAGTATTTT.

The rearrangement links TRBV2 to TRBJ2-5; TRBD2 agrees at 9 bases. CDR1 and CDR2 (germline): SNHLY, FYNNEI. The CDR3 totals 15 residues. Trimming took 4 bases from V and 4 from J; bases not matched to a gene: 7. CDR3: CASSAEREERETQYF. The CDR3 DNA sequence: TGTGCCAGCAGTGCTGAGCGGGAGGAGCGAGAGACCCAGTACTTC.

This chain joins TRBV5-1 and TRBJ1-1; 7 positions match TRBD1. This CDR3 region has 15 residues. With 2 bases clipped from V and 1 base from J, the junction kept 5 bases outside the gene matches. Germline CDR1 is SGHRS and CDR2 is YFSETQ. The CDR3 sequence: CASSLQGGANTEAFF. CDR3 in DNA: TGCGCCAGCAGCTTACAAGGGGGCGCGAACACTGAAGCTTTCTTT.

In this sample, this clone turned up a few times. J is TRBJ1-2 and V is TRBV28, with TRBD1 matching 7 bases. Germline loops: CDR1 MDHEN, CDR2 SYDVKM. The CDR3 is made up of 15 amino acids. Unmatched junction bases numbered 13, after V lost 6 bases and J lost 6 bases. This chain's CDR3 is CASSRYSQGEDGYTF. CDR3 nucleotides: TGTGCCAGCAGCCGCTACTCTCAGGGGGAGGATGGCTACACCTTC.

This sequence joins TRBV25-1 and TRBJ1-1; D not certain. Per germline, CDR1 MGHDK and CDR2 SYGVNS. This CDR3 is 14 amino acids long. V was pared by 2 bases and J by 1 base, with 8 bases between. The CDR3 nucleotides are TGTGCCAGCAGTGAAACCCCAGCGAACACTGAAGCTTTCTTT. The encoded protein is CASSETPANTEAFF. Based on the CDR3 plus reference TRBV25-1 and TRBJ1-1, the full variable domain is EADIYQTPRYLVIGTGKKITLECSQTMGHDKMYWYQQDPGMELHLIHYSYGVNSTEKGDLSSESTVSRIRTEHFPLTLESARPSHTSQYLCASSETPANTEAFFGQGTRLTVV.

J is TRBJ2-3 and V is TRBV9; TRBD2 matches 8 bases. This CDR3 has 15 residues. The J segment lost 0 bases and the V segment lost 2 bases, leaving 2 bases of the junction unmatched. Germline-derived CDR1 and CDR2 are SGDLS and YYNGEE. CDR3 sequence reads: CASSVSGISTDTQYF. CDR3 DNA: TGTGCCAGCAGCGTTAGCGGGATTAGCACAGATACGCAGTATTTT. Complete variable domain (other parts from reference TRBV9 and TRBJ2-3): DSGVTQTPKHLITATGQRVTLRCSPRSGDLSVYWYQQSLDQGLQFLIQYYNGEERAKGNILERFSAQQFPDLHSELNLSSLELGDSALYFCASSVSGISTDTQYFGPGTRLTVL.

In DNA, the CDR3 is TGTGCCTGGAGTGGTGCTGTTAATGAAAAACTGTTTTTT. Residues: CAWSGAVNEKLFF. The rearrangement joins TRBV30 to TRBJ1-4, with unresolved D. Germline V gene lookup returns CDR1 GTSNPN and CDR2 SVGIG (reference sequence). V was trimmed by 1 base and J by 4 bases, leaving 7 bases between them. The CDR3 spans 13 residues.

A few counts support this clone. V usage is TRBV5-1 and J usage is TRBJ2-2, with D maybe TRBD1 (6 bases). Germline CDR1 and CDR2: SGHRS and YFSETQ. The V end was cut by 5 bases, the J end by 6 bases, with 14 bases between. This CDR3 has 14 residues. The CDR3 here is CASRPTGLSGELFF. CDR3 coding DNA: TGCGCCAGCAGGCCGACAGGTTTGTCCGGGGAGCTGTTTTTT.

The rearrangement uses TRBV5-5 and TRBJ1-2; 9 nucleotides line up with TRBD1. CDR1 and CDR2 from the germline V gene are SGHKS and YYEKEE (reference sequence). J was trimmed by 7 bases and V by 4 bases; bases with no gene match: 11. The CDR3 is made up of 15 amino acids. Written as DNA, the CDR3 is TGTGCCAGCAGCAGGACAGGGGAGGATAAGGTTGGCTACACCTTC. Its protein is CASSRTGEDKVGYTF.

This clone was observed many times. The chain links TRBV11-2 to TRBJ2-3; no reliable D call. The V gene's germline CDR1 is SGHAT and CDR2 FQNNGV. Trimming removed 0 bases at V and 6 bases at J, with 7 bases between. The CDR3 contains 13 residues. CDR3 in DNA: TGTGCCAGCAGCTTAGACGAGTTGGATACGCAGTATTTT. Translated: CASSLDELDTQYF.

This chain uses TRBV6-1 with TRBJ2-1; tentatively, D is TRBD2 (5 bases). V lost 5 bases and J lost 15, with 20 bases in between. The CDR3 contains 13 residues. The germline gives CDR1 MNHNS, CDR2 SASEGT. CDR3 sequence: CASSLGGGRYAFF. CDR3 sequence (DNA): TGTGCCAGCAGTCTCGGAGGTGGTAGGTACGCGTTCTTC.

This clone has just a few counts. The chain uses TRBV28 and TRBJ1-2; 8 bases agree with TRBD1. This CDR3 is 15 amino acids long. Trimming at V came to 6 bases and at J to 8 bases, leaving 14 bases not matched to a gene. Germline loops: CDR1 MDHEN, CDR2 SYDVKM. CDR3 sequence: CASRFPTDRAGGYTF. CDR3 nucleotide sequence: TGTGCCAGCAGGTTCCCAACGGACAGGGCGGGCGGCTACACCTTC.